Listed below are T cell receptor beta chains from one sample, sequenced in a study of T cell responses to AZD1222 COVID-19 vaccine. Libraries were prepared by immunoSEQ multiplex PCR; TCRdb keeps only in-frame clonotypes and omits some of them. The data show over 100,000 clones, roughly 90% seen once. The input for sequencing was peripheral blood, taken on day 0 of AZD1222 vaccination. These receptors came from an adult in good health. Each CDR3 is given with its conserved first and last residue. The D gene is left open where the match is weak. Not every row has a clone size; where given, it reads once, few, many or a size class.

CDR3aa: CASTPGQVPCFTDEQFF
CDR3nt: TGCGCCAGCACCCCGGGACAGGTCCCTTGTTTTACCGATGAGCAGTTCTTC
d_gene: TRBD1
abundance: NA
v_gene: TRBV23-1
j_gene: TRBJ2-1

CDR3aa: CASRNPGQGHYGYTF
CDR3nt: TGTGCCAGCAGAAATCCGGGACAGGGCCACTATGGCTACACCTTC
d_gene: TRBD1
abundance: NA
v_gene: TRBV11-2
j_gene: TRBJ1-2

CDR3aa: CASSEEWTASNQPQHF
CDR3nt: TGTGCCAGCAGTGAAGAGTGGACAGCTAGCAATCAGCCCCAGCATTTT
d_gene: NA
abundance: many
v_gene: TRBV6-1
j_gene: TRBJ1-5

CDR3aa: CAWSVLTDNQPQHF
CDR3nt: TGTGCCTGGAGTGTTTTAACGGACAATCAGCCCCAGCATTTT
d_gene: NA
abundance: NA
v_gene: TRBV30
j_gene: TRBJ1-5

CDR3aa: CASSQLDSSGANVLTF
CDR3nt: TGTGCCAGCAGTCAACTGGACAGCTCTGGGGCCAACGTCCTGACTTTC
d_gene: NA
abundance: NA
v_gene: TRBV27
j_gene: TRBJ2-6

CDR3aa: CASSSRRVEKLFF
CDR3nt: TGTGCCAGCAGTTCCAGGAGAGTTGAAAAACTGTTTTTT
d_gene: NA
abundance: NA
v_gene: TRBV12-3/TRBV12-4
j_gene: TRBJ1-4

CDR3aa: CAISRGNYGYTF
CDR3nt: TGTGCCATCAGTCGGGGGAACTATGGCTACACCTTC
d_gene: NA
abundance: NA
v_gene: TRBV10-3
j_gene: TRBJ1-2

CDR3aa: CASSNTVGPYEQYF
CDR3nt: TGTGCCAGCAGTAACACAGTGGGTCCCTACGAGCAGTACTTC
d_gene: NA
abundance: NA
v_gene: TRBV6-5
j_gene: TRBJ2-7

CDR3aa: CASSPREADRGPHEQYF
CDR3nt: TGTGCCAGCAGCCCCAGAGAAGCCGACAGGGGGCCCCACGAGCAGTACTTC
d_gene: TRBD1
abundance: NA
v_gene: TRBV7-3
j_gene: TRBJ2-7

CDR3aa: CASSLAGGPSGELFF
CDR3nt: TGTGCCAGCAGCTTAGCGGGGGGGCCATCCGGGGAGCTGTTTTTT
d_gene: NA
abundance: NA
v_gene: TRBV7-8
j_gene: TRBJ2-2

CDR3aa: CASSPPGPRNYGYTF
CDR3nt: TGTGCCAGCTCACCACCGGGCCCGCGGAACTATGGCTACACCTTC
d_gene: NA
abundance: NA
v_gene: TRBV18
j_gene: TRBJ1-2

CDR3aa: CASSLLDRAVEAFF
CDR3nt: TGTGCCAGCAGCTTATTGGACAGGGCGGTTGAAGCTTTCTTT
d_gene: TRBD1
abundance: NA
v_gene: TRBV11-2
j_gene: TRBJ1-1

CDR3aa: CASSQGAGEQYF
CDR3nt: TGTGCCAGCAGCCAAGGGGCGGGGGAGCAGTACTTC
d_gene: NA
abundance: NA
v_gene: TRBV3-1/TRBV3-2
j_gene: TRBJ2-7

CDR3aa: CASSPQLDYGYTF
CDR3nt: TGTGCCAGCAGTCCCCAGTTAGATTATGGCTACACCTTC
d_gene: NA
abundance: NA
v_gene: TRBV28
j_gene: TRBJ1-2